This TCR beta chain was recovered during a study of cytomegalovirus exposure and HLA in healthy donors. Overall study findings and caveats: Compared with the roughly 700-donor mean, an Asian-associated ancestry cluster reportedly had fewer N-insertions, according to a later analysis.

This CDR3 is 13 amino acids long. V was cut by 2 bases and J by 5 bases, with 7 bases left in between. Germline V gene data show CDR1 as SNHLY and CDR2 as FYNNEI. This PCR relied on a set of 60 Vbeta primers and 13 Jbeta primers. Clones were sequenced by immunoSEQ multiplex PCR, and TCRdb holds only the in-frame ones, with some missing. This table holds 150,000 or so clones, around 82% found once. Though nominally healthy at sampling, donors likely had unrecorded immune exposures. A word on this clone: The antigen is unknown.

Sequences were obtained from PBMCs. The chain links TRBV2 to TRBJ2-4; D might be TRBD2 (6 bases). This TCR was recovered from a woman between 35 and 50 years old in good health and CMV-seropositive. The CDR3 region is CASSERRENIQYF. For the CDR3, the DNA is TGTGCCAGCAGTGAAAGGAGGGAAAACATTCAGTACTTC. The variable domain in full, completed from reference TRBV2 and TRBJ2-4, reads EPEVTQTPSHQVTQMGQEVILRCVPISNHLYFYWYRQILGQKVEFLVSFYNNEISEKSEIFDDQFSVERPDGSNFTLKIRSTKLEDSAMYFCASSERRENIQYFGAGTRLSVL.